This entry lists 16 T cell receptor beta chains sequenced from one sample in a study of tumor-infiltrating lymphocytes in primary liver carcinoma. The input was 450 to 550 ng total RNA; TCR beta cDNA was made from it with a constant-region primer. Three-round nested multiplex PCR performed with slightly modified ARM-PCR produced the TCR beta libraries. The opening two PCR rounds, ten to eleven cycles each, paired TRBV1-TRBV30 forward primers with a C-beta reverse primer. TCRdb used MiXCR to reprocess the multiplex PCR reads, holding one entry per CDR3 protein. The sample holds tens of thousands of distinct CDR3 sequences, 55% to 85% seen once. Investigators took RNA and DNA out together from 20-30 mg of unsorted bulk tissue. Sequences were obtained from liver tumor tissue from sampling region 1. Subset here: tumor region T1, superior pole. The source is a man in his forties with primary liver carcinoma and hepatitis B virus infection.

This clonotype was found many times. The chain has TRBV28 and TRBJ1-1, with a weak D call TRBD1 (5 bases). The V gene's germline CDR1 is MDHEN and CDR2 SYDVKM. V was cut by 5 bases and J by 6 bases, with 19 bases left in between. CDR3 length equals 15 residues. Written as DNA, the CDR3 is TGTGCCAGCAGTCCTCAGGGTAGTGGGCGCCCTGAAGCTTTCTTT. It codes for CASSPQGSGRPEAFF.

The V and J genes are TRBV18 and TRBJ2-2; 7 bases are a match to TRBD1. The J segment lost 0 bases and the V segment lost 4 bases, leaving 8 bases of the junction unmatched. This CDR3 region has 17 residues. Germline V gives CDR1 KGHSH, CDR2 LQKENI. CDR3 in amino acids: CASSLPRGQTNTGELFF. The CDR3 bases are TGTGCCAGCTCACTACCTCGGGGACAGACGAACACCGGGGAGCTGTTTTTT.

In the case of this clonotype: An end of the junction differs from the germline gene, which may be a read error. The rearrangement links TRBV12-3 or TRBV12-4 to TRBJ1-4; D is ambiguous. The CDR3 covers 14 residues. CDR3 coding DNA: TGTGCCAGCGGTTTTGTGACACCTGGTGAAAAACTGTTTTTT. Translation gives CASGFVTPGEKLFF.

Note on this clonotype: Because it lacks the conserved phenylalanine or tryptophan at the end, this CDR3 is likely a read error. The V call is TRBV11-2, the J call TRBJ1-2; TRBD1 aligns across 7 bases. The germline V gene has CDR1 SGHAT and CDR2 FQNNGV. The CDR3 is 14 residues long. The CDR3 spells CASNPADRDYGYTP. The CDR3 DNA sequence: TGTGCCAGCAACCCAGCCGACAGGGACTATGGTTACACCCCC.

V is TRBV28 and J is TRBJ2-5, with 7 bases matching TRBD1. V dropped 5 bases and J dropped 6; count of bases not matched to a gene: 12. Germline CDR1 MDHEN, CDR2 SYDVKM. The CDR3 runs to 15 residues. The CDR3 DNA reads TGTGCCAGCAGTCCCCATTGGACAGGTGGAAAGACCCAGTACTTC. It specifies CASSPHWTGGKTQYF.

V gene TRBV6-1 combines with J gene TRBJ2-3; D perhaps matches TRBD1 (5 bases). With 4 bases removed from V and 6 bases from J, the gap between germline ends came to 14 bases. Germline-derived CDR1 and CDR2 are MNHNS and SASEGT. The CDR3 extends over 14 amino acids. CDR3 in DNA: TGTGCCAGCAGTGCGACAGAGTCCGCGGATACGCAGTATTTT. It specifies CASSATESADTQYF.

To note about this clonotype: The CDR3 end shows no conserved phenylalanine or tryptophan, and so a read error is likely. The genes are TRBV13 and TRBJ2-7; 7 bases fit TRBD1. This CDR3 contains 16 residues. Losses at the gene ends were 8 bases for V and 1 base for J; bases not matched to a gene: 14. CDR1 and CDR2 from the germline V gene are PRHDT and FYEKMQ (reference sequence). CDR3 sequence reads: CASDSRDRQGSYEQYL. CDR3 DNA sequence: TGTGCCAGCGACTCTAGGGATCGACAGGGATCCTACGAGCAGTACTTA.

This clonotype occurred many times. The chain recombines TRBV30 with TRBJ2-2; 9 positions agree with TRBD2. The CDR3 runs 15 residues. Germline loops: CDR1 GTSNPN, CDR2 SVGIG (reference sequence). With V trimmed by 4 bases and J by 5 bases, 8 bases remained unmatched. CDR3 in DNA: TGTGCCTGGACCAGGGGGACTAGCAGTACCGGGGAGCTGTTTTTT. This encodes CAWTRGTSSTGELFF.

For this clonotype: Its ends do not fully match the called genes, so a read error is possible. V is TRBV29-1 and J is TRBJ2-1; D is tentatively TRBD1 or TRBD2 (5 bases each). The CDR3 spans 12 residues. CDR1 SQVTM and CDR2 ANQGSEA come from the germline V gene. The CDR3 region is CSAGEGYNEQLF. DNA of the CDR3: TGCAGCGCTGGCGAGGGGTACAATGAGCAGTTATTC.

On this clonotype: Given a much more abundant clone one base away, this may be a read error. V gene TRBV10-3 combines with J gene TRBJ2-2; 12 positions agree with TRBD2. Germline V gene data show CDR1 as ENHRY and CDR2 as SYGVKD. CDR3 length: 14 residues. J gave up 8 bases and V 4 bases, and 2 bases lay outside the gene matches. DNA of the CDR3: TGTGCCATCAGTGCCCTAGCGGGAGGGGGGGAGCTGTTTTTT. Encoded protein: CAISALAGGGELFF.

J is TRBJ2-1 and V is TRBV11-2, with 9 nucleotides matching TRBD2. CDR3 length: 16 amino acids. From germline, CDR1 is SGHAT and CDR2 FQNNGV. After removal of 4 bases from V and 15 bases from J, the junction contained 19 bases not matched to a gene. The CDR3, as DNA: TGTGCCAGCAGCTACTCCTCGACTTGCGGGAGGGGTGGCGGGTTCTTC. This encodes CASSYSSTCGRGGGFF.

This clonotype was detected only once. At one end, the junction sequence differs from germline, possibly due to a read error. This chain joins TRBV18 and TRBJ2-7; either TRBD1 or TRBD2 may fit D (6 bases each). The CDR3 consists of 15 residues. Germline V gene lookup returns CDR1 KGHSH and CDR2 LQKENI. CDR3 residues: CASSPLGGTRYELYF. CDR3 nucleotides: TGTGCCAGCTCACCACTAGGGGGGACTCGGTACGAGCTGTACTTT.

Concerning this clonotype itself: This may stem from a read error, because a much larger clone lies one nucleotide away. For the CDR3, the DNA is TGCGCCAGCAGCTTGGCTTCCCAGGGCTCTGGGGCCAACGTCCTGACTTTC. Residues: CASSLASQGSGANVLTF. V is TRBV5-1 and J is TRBJ2-6, with a possible D match to TRBD1 (5 bases). Trimming stripped 0 bases from V and 0 bases from J, with 10 bases between. The CDR3 spans 17 residues. In germline, CDR1 is SGHRS, CDR2 YFSETQ.

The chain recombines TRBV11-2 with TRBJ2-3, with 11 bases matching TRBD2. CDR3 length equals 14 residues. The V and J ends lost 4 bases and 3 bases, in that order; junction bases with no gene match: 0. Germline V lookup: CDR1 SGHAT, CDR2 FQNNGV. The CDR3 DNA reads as TGTGCCAGCAGCTGGACTAGCGGGACAGATACGCAGTATTTT. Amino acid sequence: CASSWTSGTDTQYF.

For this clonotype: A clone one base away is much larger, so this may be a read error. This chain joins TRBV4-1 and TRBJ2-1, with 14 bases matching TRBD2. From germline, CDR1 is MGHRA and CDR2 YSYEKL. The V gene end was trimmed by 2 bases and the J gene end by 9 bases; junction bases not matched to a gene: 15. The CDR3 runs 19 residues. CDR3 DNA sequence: TGCGCCAGCAGCCAAAAGGGACTAGCGGGAGCTAGGGCCCTCAGTGAGCAGTTCTTC. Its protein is CASSQKGLAGARALSEQFF.

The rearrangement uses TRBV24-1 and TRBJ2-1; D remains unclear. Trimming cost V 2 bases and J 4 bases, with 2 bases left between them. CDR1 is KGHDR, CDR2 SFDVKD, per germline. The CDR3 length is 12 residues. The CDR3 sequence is CATSDSYNEQFF. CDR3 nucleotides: TGTGCCACCAGTGATTCTTACAATGAGCAGTTCTTC.